The clone carrying this T cell receptor beta chain was observed a handful of times. What it recognizes is unknown. General observations from the study: Whole repertoires were not studied in the larger cohort, only one V-J beta rearrangement.

Semi-nested PCR with Nested Universal Primer A followed constant-region reverse priming of full-length variable regions. TCRdb ran MiXCR on the 5' RACE reads and lists one entry per CDR3 protein. The sample has approximately 40,000 distinct CDR3 sequences; under 25% are singletons. Tregs were sorted as CD4+CD25+CD127-/low cells. CDR1 is MNHEY and CDR2 is SVGAGI in the germline V gene. The CDR3 contains 16 residues. The V and J ends lost 2 bases and 0 bases respectively, with 10 bases between them. J is TRBJ2-2 and V is TRBV6-5, with D possibly being TRBD1 (5 bases). The clonotype originates from a female donor with breast cancer. Sequences were obtained from Tregs sorted from blood. CDR3 region: CASSYPNRPNTGELFF. The CDR3, as DNA: TGTGCCAGCAGTTACCCGAACAGGCCGAACACCGGGGAGCTGTTTTTT.